This is a list of T cell receptor beta chains from one sample in a study of blood T cell repertoires in COVID-19. TCRdb's table, derived via immunoSEQ multiplex PCR, lists solely in-frame clones and lacks some. This sample has around 250,000 clones; around 81% occur once, and the top ten carry around 3.6%. What was sequenced was PBMCs or T cells enriched from blood (not recorded which). All receptors come from a man aged 50 to 60 who had recovered from COVID-19. Both conserved end residues are part of each CDR3. Each record gives: CDR3 DNA, CDR3 protein, V gene, J gene, clone size, D gene. A D gene is named only where the DNA matches it firmly. Size tells how often a clone was seen (once, few, many) or the class of an expanded clone, and some rows leave it out.

DNA: TGCAGTGCCACGCAGGGATCCGAGCAGTACTTC
CDR3: CSATQGSEQYF
V: TRBV20-1
J: TRBJ2-7
size: .
D: .

DNA: TGTGCCAGCAGTTACGACGGGGATACGCAGTATTTT
CDR3: CASSYDGDTQYF
V: TRBV6-5
J: TRBJ2-3
size: .
D: .

DNA: TGTGCCTGGGCCCGGGACAGGGCCTACGAGCAGTACTTC
CDR3: CAWARDRAYEQYF
V: TRBV30
J: TRBJ2-7
size: .
D: TRBD1

DNA: TGTGCCATCAGTGAGTCGGGGGTGGGCAGGGGAGTTTCACCCCTCCACTTT
CDR3: CAISESGVGRGVSPLHF
V: TRBV10-3
J: TRBJ1-6
size: .
D: .

DNA: TGTGCCAGCAGCGTAGTAGGGGGGGCCGAGACCCAGTACTTC
CDR3: CASSVVGGAETQYF
V: TRBV9
J: TRBJ2-5
size: .
D: .

DNA: TGTGCCAGTCTCAAGGGGTCGTCCTACGAGCAGTACTTC
CDR3: CASLKGSSYEQYF
V: TRBV21-1
J: TRBJ2-7
size: .
D: .

DNA: TGTGCCAGCAGCTCAGGATTCAGCAATCAGCCCCAGCATTTT
CDR3: CASSSGFSNQPQHF
V: TRBV11-2
J: TRBJ1-5
size: few
D: .

DNA: TGTGCCAGCAGCCCGAAAGCCGAAGCAAAATACAATGAGCAGTTCTTC
CDR3: CASSPKAEAKYNEQFF
V: TRBV7-9
J: TRBJ2-1
size: .
D: .

DNA: TGTGCCAGCAGCTTAGCATCGTGGCAGTCCTATGGCTACACCTTC
CDR3: CASSLASWQSYGYTF
V: TRBV7-8
J: TRBJ1-2
size: .
D: .

DNA: TGCGCTGACGAGGGGGCCGGGGAGCTGTTTTTT
CDR3: CADEGAGELFF
V: TRBV10-1
J: TRBJ2-2
size: once
D: .

DNA: TGTGCCACCAGCAGAGGACAGGGGGCTTTATACGAGCAGTACTTC
CDR3: CATSRGQGALYEQYF
V: TRBV15
J: TRBJ2-7
size: .
D: TRBD1

DNA: TGTGCCAGCAGTTACTCGGGACAGGAGGGCACTGAGCAGTTCTTC
CDR3: CASSYSGQEGTEQFF
V: TRBV6-5
J: TRBJ2-1
size: .
D: TRBD1

DNA: TGCGCCAGCAGCGGGGGGATTTCAAACATTCAGTACTTC
CDR3: CASSGGISNIQYF
V: TRBV5-1
J: TRBJ2-4
size: .
D: .

DNA: TGTGCCAGCAGCTGGGGGGCCGGGACAGGCCCCACAGATACGCAGTATTTT
CDR3: CASSWGAGTGPTDTQYF
V: TRBV7-9
J: TRBJ2-3
size: .
D: TRBD1

DNA: TGTGCCAGCAGTTACTCGGGCAGGGTAGGCACCGGGGAGCTGTTTTTT
CDR3: CASSYSGRVGTGELFF
V: TRBV6-5
J: TRBJ2-2
size: .
D: .

DNA: TGCAGCGACGAGCGGACAGGGCGAGGCTACACCTTC
CDR3: CSDERTGRGYTF
V: TRBV29-1
J: TRBJ1-2
size: .
D: TRBD1

DNA: TGTGCCAGCAGCGGATACCGGGACAGGGGGCTCAGCACTGAAGCTTTCTTT
CDR3: CASSGYRDRGLSTEAFF
V: TRBV7-9
J: TRBJ1-1
size: .
D: TRBD1

DNA: TGCGCCAGCAGCTCATGGACAGGTTCACGCGAGCAGTACTTC
CDR3: CASSSWTGSREQYF
V: TRBV5-1
J: TRBJ2-7
size: .
D: TRBD1

DNA: TGTGCCAGCTCACCGGGGAGACAGGGGTCCCCCTATGGCTACACCTTC
CDR3: CASSPGRQGSPYGYTF
V: TRBV18
J: TRBJ1-2
size: .
D: TRBD1

DNA: TGCGCCAGCACCACGAGTTCAGACATTTCGTTGCACGGGGAGCTGTTTTTT
CDR3: CASTTSSDISLHGELFF
V: TRBV5-1
J: TRBJ2-2
size: .
D: .

DNA: TGTGCCAGCAGCTCCCTCGGACATTTGAACACTGAAGCTTTCTTT
CDR3: CASSSLGHLNTEAFF
V: TRBV7-9
J: TRBJ1-1
size: .
D: .

DNA: TGTGCCAGCAGTTACCCCTCAGGGGGCATGTACGAGCAGTACTTC
CDR3: CASSYPSGGMYEQYF
V: TRBV6-5
J: TRBJ2-7
size: few
D: TRBD1

DNA: TGTGCCAGTAGTATGAGGAGACTTGGCTACACCTTC
CDR3: CASSMRRLGYTF
V: TRBV19
J: TRBJ1-2
size: .
D: .

DNA: TGTGCCAGTAGTATCTGGGGATGGGGACAGCAATTCTATGGCTACACCTTC
CDR3: CASSIWGWGQQFYGYTF
V: TRBV19
J: TRBJ1-2
size: .
D: TRBD1

DNA: TGCAGTGCTCGGGAGGGAGAAGCTTTCTTT
CDR3: CSAREGEAFF
V: TRBV20-1
J: TRBJ1-1
size: .
D: .

DNA: TGCGCCAGCAGCCCCCGGGACATGAACACCGGGGAGCTGTTTTTT
CDR3: CASSPRDMNTGELFF
V: TRBV5-1
J: TRBJ2-2
size: .
D: .

DNA: TGTGCCAGCATCATTGGGACAGGGAGCTATGGCTACACCTTC
CDR3: CASIIGTGSYGYTF
V: TRBV5-8
J: TRBJ1-2
size: few
D: TRBD1

DNA: TGCGCCAGCAGCCAAGAACCAGCGGGAGGGATAAACACCGGGGAGCTGTTTTTT
CDR3: CASSQEPAGGINTGELFF
V: TRBV4-3
J: TRBJ2-2
size: few
D: TRBD2

DNA: TGTGCCACCAGCAGAGGACAGGGGCCTAGCACAGATACGCAGTATTTT
CDR3: CATSRGQGPSTDTQYF
V: TRBV15
J: TRBJ2-3
size: .
D: TRBD1

DNA: TGTGCCAGCATAACTAGCGGGTACACAGATACGCAGTATTTT
CDR3: CASITSGYTDTQYF
V: TRBV2
J: TRBJ2-3
size: few
D: TRBD2

DNA: TGCGCCAGCAGCGGGCGGACAGGGGGCTCCTATAATTCACCCCTCCACTTT
CDR3: CASSGRTGGSYNSPLHF
V: TRBV5-1
J: TRBJ1-6
size: .
D: TRBD1

DNA: TGTGCCAGCTCACCGCCTGACAGGGGCTATGGCTACACCTTC
CDR3: CASSPPDRGYGYTF
V: TRBV18
J: TRBJ1-2
size: .
D: TRBD1

DNA: TGTGCTAGTGGTTTGTCTGGTAAGGCGGGTGGCTACACCTTC
CDR3: CASGLSGKAGGYTF
V: TRBV12-5
J: TRBJ1-2
size: once
D: .

DNA: TGTGCCACCAGCAGGGGGTGGGGAAAGGGGGAAAACACTGAAGCTTTCTTT
CDR3: CATSRGWGKGENTEAFF
V: TRBV15
J: TRBJ1-1
size: few
D: .

DNA: TGCGCCAGCAGCCACATAGCGGGAAACAATGAGCAGTTCTTC
CDR3: CASSHIAGNNEQFF
V: TRBV4-3
J: TRBJ2-1
size: .
D: TRBD2

DNA: TGTGCCAGCTCACCAGGGGTAACAGGGATCTCTGGAAACACCATATATTTT
CDR3: CASSPGVTGISGNTIYF
V: TRBV18
J: TRBJ1-3
size: few
D: .

DNA: TGTGCCAGCAGCTCCTCTCGTCTAGCGGGACTTGATACGCAGTATTTT
CDR3: CASSSSRLAGLDTQYF
V: TRBV7-2
J: TRBJ2-3
size: .
D: TRBD2

DNA: TGTGCCAGCAGTCCACAGGGATCTGGGGCCAACGTCCTGACTTTC
CDR3: CASSPQGSGANVLTF
V: TRBV6-5
J: TRBJ2-6
size: .
D: .

DNA: TGTGCCATCAGTGGAGGCAGGGCGGACGCGGATACGCAGTATTTT
CDR3: CAISGGRADADTQYF
V: TRBV10-3
J: TRBJ2-3
size: .
D: .

DNA: TGTGCCAGCAGCTTGCAACCCTTGACAGGCGTACATCAGCCCCAGCATTTT
CDR3: CASSLQPLTGVHQPQHF
V: TRBV7-9
J: TRBJ1-5
size: .
D: .

DNA: TGTGCCAGCAGCTTAGCGGGGGGTGGAGATACGCAGTATTTT
CDR3: CASSLAGGGDTQYF
V: TRBV11-2
J: TRBJ2-3
size: .
D: TRBD2

DNA: TGTGCCAGCAGTTGGGACAGGGCGGGGTGGCTACCAGTTCCCGGTGGCTACACCTTC
CDR3: CASSWDRAGWLPVPGGYTF
V: TRBV28
J: TRBJ1-2
size: .
D: TRBD1

DNA: TGTGCCAGCAGCCATCCGGCGGGGCGGAAAGAGACCCAGTACTTC
CDR3: CASSHPAGRKETQYF
V: TRBV28
J: TRBJ2-5
size: .
D: .

DNA: TGTGCCAGCAGCCTCTCACAGGGGGCAACTAATGAAAAACTGTTTTTT
CDR3: CASSLSQGATNEKLFF
V: TRBV4-2
J: TRBJ1-4
size: .
D: TRBD1

DNA: TGTGCCAGCAGCTTGGGACAGGGGATGTATGGCTACACCTTC
CDR3: CASSLGQGMYGYTF
V: TRBV5-4
J: TRBJ1-2
size: .
D: TRBD1

DNA: TGTGCTAGTGGTTTGCCCCAGGGACAGATCACAGATACGCAGTATTTT
CDR3: CASGLPQGQITDTQYF
V: TRBV12-5
J: TRBJ2-3
size: .
D: TRBD1

DNA: TGTGCCAGCAGCCACGAGCAGGGTGGTGGCTCCTACGAGCAGTACTTC
CDR3: CASSHEQGGGSYEQYF
V: TRBV4-2
J: TRBJ2-7
size: .
D: .

DNA: TGTGCCAGCAGGGAGGGGGCAGGAAACACCATATATTTT
CDR3: CASREGAGNTIYF
V: TRBV12-3/TRBV12-4
J: TRBJ1-3
size: .
D: TRBD1